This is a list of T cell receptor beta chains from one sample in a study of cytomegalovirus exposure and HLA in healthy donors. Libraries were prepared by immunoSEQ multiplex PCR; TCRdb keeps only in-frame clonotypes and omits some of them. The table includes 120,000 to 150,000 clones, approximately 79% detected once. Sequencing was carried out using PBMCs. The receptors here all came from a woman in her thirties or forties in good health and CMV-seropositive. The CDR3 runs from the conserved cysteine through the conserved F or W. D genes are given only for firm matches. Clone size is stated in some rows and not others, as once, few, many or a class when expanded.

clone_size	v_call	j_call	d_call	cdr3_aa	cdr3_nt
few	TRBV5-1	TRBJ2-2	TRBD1	CASSMTGGMAGELFF	TGCGCCAGCAGCATGACAGGGGGTATGGCCGGGGAGCTGTTTTTT
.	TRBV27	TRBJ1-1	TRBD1	CASSFRDRHTEAFF	TGTGCCAGCAGTTTTAGGGACAGGCACACTGAAGCTTTCTTT
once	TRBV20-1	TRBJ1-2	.	CSAVLDYGYTF	TGCAGTGCGGTGTTAGACTATGGCTACACCTTC
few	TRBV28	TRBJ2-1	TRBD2	CASSRGTSGDNEQFF	TGTGCCAGCAGTCGAGGGACTAGCGGAGACAATGAGCAGTTCTTC
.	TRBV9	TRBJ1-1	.	CASTTGSMNTEAFF	TGTGCCAGCACCACAGGGTCAATGAACACTGAAGCTTTCTTT
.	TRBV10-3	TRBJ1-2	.	CAISEGSGGGYTF	TGTGCCATCAGTGAGGGGAGTGGAGGTGGCTACACCTTC
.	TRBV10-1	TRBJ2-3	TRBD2	CASSESIGGVADTQYF	TGCGCCAGCAGTGAGTCTATCGGGGGGGTGGCGGATACGCAGTATTTT
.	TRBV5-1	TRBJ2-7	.	CASSRTEAHEQYF	TGCGCCAGCAGCAGGACAGAAGCCCACGAGCAGTACTTC
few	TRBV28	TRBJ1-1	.	CASSRGRQTGHTEAFF	TGTGCCAGCAGCCGGGGGAGACAGACGGGGCACACTGAAGCTTTCTTT
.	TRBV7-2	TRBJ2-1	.	CASSLTRPETFSPLNEQFF	TGTGCCAGCAGCCTAACCCGACCTGAGACTTTTTCCCCCCTCAATGAGCAGTTCTTC
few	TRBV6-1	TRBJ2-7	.	CASSEAGYEQYF	TGTGCCAGCAGTGAGGCGGGGTACGAGCAGTACTTC
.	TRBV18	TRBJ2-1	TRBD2	CASSLAGLAGYNEQFF	TGTGCCAGCTCACTTGCGGGACTAGCGGGGTACAATGAGCAGTTCTTC
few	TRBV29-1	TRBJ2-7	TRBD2	CSVSGGNYEQYF	TGCAGCGTGAGCGGGGGAAACTACGAGCAGTACTTC
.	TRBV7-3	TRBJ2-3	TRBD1	CASSLEGRGLGVDTQYF	TGTGCCAGCAGCTTAGAGGGCAGGGGGCTTGGGGTAGATACGCAGTATTTT
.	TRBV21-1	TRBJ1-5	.	CASPIGGQGPSGEPQHF	TGTGCCAGCCCCATAGGTGGACAGGGGCCTAGCGGGGAGCCCCAGCATTTT
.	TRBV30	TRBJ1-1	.	CAWRSGMNTEAFF	TGTGCCTGGAGGTCAGGGATGAACACTGAAGCTTTCTTT
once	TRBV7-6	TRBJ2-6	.	CASSFSVTSGASGANVLTF	TGTGCCAGCAGCTTTAGCGTCACCTCTGGAGCCTCTGGGGCCAACGTCCTGACTTTC
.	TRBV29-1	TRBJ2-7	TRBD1	CSVASPGQGSYEQYF	TGCAGCGTTGCTTCGCCGGGACAGGGCTCCTACGAGCAGTACTTC
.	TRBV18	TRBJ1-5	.	CASSQGAGNQPQHF	TGTGCCAGCTCCCAGGGTGCAGGCAATCAGCCCCAGCATTTT
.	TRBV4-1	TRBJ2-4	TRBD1	CASSQLQGALAKNIQYF	TGCGCCAGCAGCCAGTTACAGGGGGCTCTAGCCAAAAACATTCAGTACTTC
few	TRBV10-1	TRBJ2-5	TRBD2	CASSDPGLAGGQETQYF	TGCGCCAGCAGTGATCCGGGACTAGCGGGGGGACAAGAGACCCAGTACTTC
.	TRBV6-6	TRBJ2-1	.	CASSLRDLEQFF	TGTGCCAGCAGTCTCCGGGACTTGGAGCAGTTCTTC
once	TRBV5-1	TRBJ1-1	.	CASSNGQPNTEAFF	TGCGCCAGCAGCAACGGACAGCCGAACACTGAAGCTTTCTTT
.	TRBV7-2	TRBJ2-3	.	CASSPDTVSTDTQYF	TGTGCCAGCAGCCCCGACACGGTGAGCACAGATACGCAGTATTTT
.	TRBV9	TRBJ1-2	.	CASSVAAGDYGYTF	TGTGCCAGCAGCGTAGCGGCAGGGGACTATGGCTACACCTTC
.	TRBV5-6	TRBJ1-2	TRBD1	CASSALGGADYGYTF	TGTGCCAGCAGCGCCTTAGGGGGCGCAGACTATGGCTACACCTTC
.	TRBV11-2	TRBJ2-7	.	CASSSHLGQTYEQYF	TGTGCCAGCAGCTCCCACTTGGGACAAACCTACGAGCAGTACTTC
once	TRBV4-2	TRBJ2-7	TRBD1	CASSQAGGFCEQYF	TGTGCCAGCAGCCAAGCAGGGGGCTTCTGCGAGCAGTACTTC
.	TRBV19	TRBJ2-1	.	CASSITPGYGTWVYEQFF	TGTGCCAGTAGTATCACTCCCGGGTATGGCACCTGGGTCTATGAGCAGTTCTTC
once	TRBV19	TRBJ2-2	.	CASTLKDRNTGELFF	TGTGCCAGTACCTTGAAGGACAGGAACACCGGGGAGCTGTTTTTT
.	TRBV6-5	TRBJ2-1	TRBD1	CASPTPGQAYNEQFF	TGTGCCAGCCCCACCCCGGGACAGGCCTACAATGAGCAGTTCTTC
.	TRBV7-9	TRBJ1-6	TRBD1	CASSLMAGGNSPLHF	TGTGCCAGCAGCTTAATGGCAGGGGGCAATTCACCCCTCCACTTT
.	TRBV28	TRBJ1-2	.	CASQEQGINYGYTF	TGTGCCAGCCAGGAACAGGGAATTAACTATGGCTACACCTTC
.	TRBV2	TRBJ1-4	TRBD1	CASKGAGEKLFF	TGTGCCAGCAAGGGGGCAGGGGAAAAACTGTTTTTT
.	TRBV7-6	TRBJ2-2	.	CASSPRTGELFF	TGTGCCAGCAGCCCTAGAACCGGGGAGCTGTTTTTT
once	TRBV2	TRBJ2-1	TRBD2	CASSEGTRGGYEQFF	TGTGCCAGCAGTGAAGGGACTAGAGGTGGTTATGAGCAGTTCTTC
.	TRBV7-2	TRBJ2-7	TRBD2	CASSTQRGYEQYF	TGTGCCAGCAGCACCCAGCGGGGCTACGAGCAGTACTTC
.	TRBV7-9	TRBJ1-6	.	CASSPYGGESPLHF	TGTGCCAGCAGCCCCTACGGGGGAGAGTCACCCCTCCACTTT
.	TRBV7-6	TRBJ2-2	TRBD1	CASSIKTGRNTGELFF	TGTGCCAGCAGCATTAAGACAGGGAGGAACACCGGGGAGCTGTTTTTT
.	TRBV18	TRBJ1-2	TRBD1	CASSETGAGGYTF	TGTGCCAGCTCAGAGACAGGGGCTGGCGGCTACACCTTC
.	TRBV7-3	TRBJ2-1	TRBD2	CASSQGLAGGHEQFF	TGTGCCAGCAGCCAAGGGCTAGCGGGGGGTCATGAGCAGTTCTTC
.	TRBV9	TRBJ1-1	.	CASSVATANTEAFF	TGTGCCAGCAGCGTAGCGACAGCGAACACTGAAGCTTTCTTT
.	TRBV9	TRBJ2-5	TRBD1	CASSASDRGTQYF	TGTGCCAGCAGCGCCTCGGACAGGGGGACCCAGTACTTC
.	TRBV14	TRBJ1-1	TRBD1	CASSQDPGQGVGNTEAFF	TGTGCCAGCAGCCAAGATCCGGGACAGGGAGTGGGGAACACTGAAGCTTTCTTT
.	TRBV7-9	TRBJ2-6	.	CASQSLRKSSGANVLTF	TGTGCCAGCCAATCACTACGAAAAAGCTCTGGGGCCAACGTCCTGACTTTC